The 28 T cell receptor beta chains in this list originate from one sample, sequenced in a study of CD8+CD57+ T cells in acquired aplastic anemia. For sequencing, patients were chosen who had shown expansion of CD8+CD57+ cells by flow cytometry. Genomic DNA served as template for TCR beta VDJ and CDR3 profiling. MiXCR, applied by TCRdb to the reads, yields one record per CDR3 protein. Of 200,000 to 250,000 distinct CDR3 sequences listed, around three fifths were seen once; the top ten hold about 60%. The source material was sorted CD4+, CD8+, or CD8+CD57+ T cells (not recorded which) from PBMCs. All receptors derive from a human donor with aplastic anemia.

This clonotype was counted only a few times. The rearrangement uses TRBV7-2 and TRBJ2-1; 11 nucleotides agree with TRBD2. In germline, CDR1 is SGHTA, CDR2 FQGNSA. This CDR3 spans 15 amino acids. J gave up 5 bases and V 5 bases, and 5 bases lay outside the gene matches. The CDR3 DNA follows: TGTGCCAGCAGCCTCGGGACTAGCGGAAACAATGAGCAGTTCTTC. Its protein is CASSLGTSGNNEQFF.

The V gene is TRBV19, the J gene TRBJ1-1; D is uncertain. The germline gives CDR1 LNHDA, CDR2 SQIVND (reference sequence). V was clipped by 5 bases and J by 11 bases, with 12 bases between them. There are 11 residues in the CDR3. Here the CDR3 reads CASSDRSPAFF. As DNA, the CDR3 is TGTGCCAGTAGTGACCGGAGCCCCGCTTTCTTT. The whole variable domain, filled in from reference TRBV19 and TRBJ1-1, reads DGGITQSPKYLFRKEGQNVTLSCEQNLNHDAMYWYRQDPGQGLRLIYYSQIVNDFQKGDIAEGYSVSREKKESFPLTVTSAQKNPTAFYLCASSDRSPAFFGQGTRLTVV.

The chain couples TRBV7-2 to TRBJ2-5; D call uncertain. The CDR3 sequence is 13 residues long. CDR1 and CDR2 from the germline V gene are SGHTA and FQGNSA. Trimming removed 1 base at V and 5 bases at J, with 8 bases between. The CDR3 is CASSLERRETQYF. CDR3 nucleotide sequence: TGTGCCAGCAGCTTAGAACGCAGGGAGACCCAGTACTTC.

This sequence joins TRBV9 and TRBJ2-3; TRBD1 might be the D (6 bases). Germline V gene lookup returns CDR1 SGDLS and CDR2 YYNGEE. V lost 5 bases, J lost 11 bases, and 18 bases lay in between. CDR3 length: 13 amino acids. CDR3 region: CASRGVQGNEQYF. The CDR3 bases are TGTGCCAGCAGGGGGGTTCAGGGGAATGAGCAGTATTTT.

The chain joins TRBV7-3 to TRBJ1-2, with 9 bases matching TRBD1. V lost 5 bases to trimming and J lost 8 bases; unmatched junction nucleotides: 12. The CDR3 totals 15 residues. The V gene's germline CDR1 is SGHTA and CDR2 FQGTGA. As DNA, the CDR3 is TGTGCCAGCAGCCTTAAAGCGGACAGGGGAAGGGGCTACACCTTC. Translating it yields CASSLKADRGRGYTF.

In this sample, this clonotype turned up a few times. This rearrangement joins TRBV15 to TRBJ1-1, with D possibly TRBD1 on 6 matching bases. The germline CDR1 and CDR2 sequences are LNHNV and YYDKDF (reference sequence). The CDR3 is made up of 14 amino acids. Trimming took off 3 bases at V and 1 base at J, with 9 bases between the two ends. CDR3 nucleotides: TGTGCCACCAGCAGGGAACAGGGGAACACTGAAGCTTTCTTT. Protein product: CATSREQGNTEAFF. Using reference TRBV15 and TRBJ1-1 for the parts outside the CDR3, the full variable domain is DAMVIQNPRYQVTQFGKPVTLSCSQTLNHNVMYWYQQKSSQAPKLLFHYYDKDFNNEADTPDNFQSRRPNTSFCFLDIRSPGLGDTAMYLCATSREQGNTEAFFGQGTRLTVV.

In this sample, this clonotype turned up once. This sequence joins TRBV3-1 and TRBJ2-7, with 9 bases identical to TRBD2. Losses at the gene ends were 1 base for V and 2 bases for J; bases not matched to a gene: 3. This CDR3 has 15 residues. Germline CDR1 and CDR2: LGHDT and YNNKEL (reference sequence). CDR3 nucleotide sequence: TGTGCCAGCAGCCAAGTGTCTAGCGGGACCTACGAGCAGTACTTC. Protein: CASSQVSSGTYEQYF.

The CDR3 DNA reads TGTGCCAGCAGGGGAGGGGGCGGGAGTCACCCCTACGAGCAGTACTTC. This encodes CASRGGGGSHPYEQYF. The rearrangement uses TRBV2 and TRBJ2-7, with D perhaps being TRBD1 or TRBD2 (7 bases each). The CDR3 runs 16 residues. V dropped 6 bases and J dropped 2 bases, with 20 bases sitting between them. From germline, CDR1 is SNHLY and CDR2 FYNNEI.

This chain joins TRBV10-3 and TRBJ1-1; D is perhaps TRBD1 (6 bases). This CDR3 contains 12 residues. V was cut by 6 bases and J by 7 bases, with 12 bases left in between. CDR1 ENHRY and CDR2 SYGVKD come from the germline V gene. CDR3 loop: CAIRRTEDEAFF. CDR3 nucleotide sequence: TGTGCCATCAGACGGACAGAAGATGAAGCTTTCTTT.

Comment on this clonotype: At one end the junction does not follow the germline gene, possibly because of a read error. The rearrangement uses TRBV7-9 and TRBJ2-7; D may be TRBD1 (6 bases). Germline V gene data show CDR1 as SEHNR and CDR2 as FQNEAQ (reference sequence). CDR3 size: 15 residues. The CDR3 reads CACSARDTGPYEQCF. DNA of the CDR3: TGTGCCTGCAGCGCTCGGGACACGGGCCCCTACGAGCAGTGCTTC.

This clonotype was counted many times. V usage is TRBV5-4 and J usage is TRBJ1-2; D is perhaps TRBD1 (5 bases). Germline CDR1 and CDR2: SGHNT and YYREEE (reference sequence). The CDR3 loop spans 13 amino acids. V was trimmed by 2 bases and J by 5 bases, leaving 10 bases between them. CDR3 sequence reads: CASSFPGVYGYTF. Written as DNA, the CDR3 is TGTGCCAGCAGCTTTCCGGGGGTGTATGGCTACACCTTC.

The chain couples TRBV24-1 to TRBJ2-1, with D possibly TRBD1 on 6 matching bases. The CDR3 has 15 amino acids. Germline CDR1 is KGHDR and CDR2 is SFDVKD. Trimming cost V 5 bases and J 8 bases, with 18 bases left between them. The CDR3: CATSASTGQLHEQFF. The DNA for the CDR3 is TGTGCCACCAGTGCTTCGACAGGCCAACTCCATGAGCAGTTCTTC.

This clonotype occurred a few times. V is TRBV2 and J is TRBJ1-6; D remains ambiguous. V lost 7 bases and J lost 5, with 18 bases in between. CDR3 length: 16 residues. Germline V gene lookup returns CDR1 SNHLY and CDR2 FYNNEI. The CDR3 nucleotides read TGTGCCAGCAAACCTACAACTGGACTCAATAATTCACCCCTCCACTTT. Protein: CASKPTTGLNNSPLHF.

This clonotype has a single count. The junction and the germline gene differ at one end; a read error may be behind it. The rearrangement links TRBV27 to TRBJ1-5, with D possibly matching TRBD1 (6 bases). Per the germline V gene, CDR1 is MNHEY and CDR2 is SMNVEV (reference sequence). The CDR3 sequence is 13 residues long. The CDR3 DNA sequence: TGTGCCACCAGTCGACAGGGCAATCAGCCCCAGCATTTT. The encoded protein is CATSRQGNQPQHF.

This clonotype was observed once. The V call is TRBV29-1, the J call TRBJ2-7; D might be TRBD2 (6 bases). CDR1 and CDR2 (germline): SQVTM, ANQGSEA. The V end lost 7 bases, the J end lost 6 bases, and 22 bases lay between the germline ends. CDR3 length equals 14 residues. DNA for the CDR3: TGCAGCGCCCAACGGGCACGTACCGGGGGCGAGCAGTACTTC. Translating gives CSAQRARTGGEQYF.

This rearrangement joins TRBV7-9 to TRBJ2-3; perhaps TRBD1 as D (6 bases). In germline, CDR1 is SEHNR, CDR2 FQNEAQ (reference sequence). The CDR3 covers 16 residues. Trimming shortened V by 1 base and J by 2 bases, and 13 bases separated the two germline ends. CDR3 DNA: TGTGCCAGCAGCTTAGGCCGGGACACTTACACAGATACGCAGTATTTT. Translated, it gives CASSLGRDTYTDTQYF.

The chain combines TRBV2 with TRBJ2-1; 10 bases are a match to TRBD2. CDR1 and CDR2 from the germline V gene are SNHLY and FYNNEI. Trimming cost V 6 bases and J 7 bases; bases outside gene matches: 6. The CDR3 runs to 14 residues. The CDR3 DNA reads as TGTGCCAGCAGAACTAGCGGGGTCAATAATGAGCAGTTCTTC. Its protein product is CASRTSGVNNEQFF.

J is TRBJ1-4 and V is TRBV25-1; TRBD1 matches 8 bases. The CDR3 is made up of 13 amino acids. V trimming: 7 bases; J trimming: 7 bases; junction bases outside the gene matches: 5. Germline loops: CDR1 MGHDK, CDR2 SYGVNS. This CDR3 reads CASMDRVVEKLFF. The CDR3 DNA sequence: TGTGCCAGCATGGACAGGGTCGTTGAAAAACTGTTTTTT.

The chain is built from TRBV14 and TRBJ2-3; D is undetermined. The CDR3 is 14 amino acids. Germline CDR1 reads SGHDN; CDR2 reads FVKESK. The ends were cut back, 2 bases at V and 2 bases at J, with 8 bases in the middle. The DNA of the CDR3 is TGTGCCAGCAGCCAACTCCTCAACACAGATACGCAGTATTTT. As protein: CASSQLLNTDTQYF. Looking up the rest from reference TRBV14 and TRBJ2-3 gives the full variable domain: EAGVTQFPSHSVIEKGQTVTLRCDPISGHDNLYWYRRVMGKEIKFLLHFVKESKQDESGMPNNRFLAERTGGTYSTLKVQPAELEDSGVYFCASSQLLNTDTQYFGPGTRLTVL.

J is TRBJ1-5 and V is TRBV20-1; the match to TRBD1 covers 7 bases. The J segment lost 5 bases and the V segment lost 2 bases, leaving 9 bases of the junction unmatched. Germline CDR1 is DFQATT and CDR2 is SNEGSKA (reference sequence). The CDR3 runs to 15 residues. CDR3 sequence reads: CSARQTYRGDQPQHF. The DNA of the CDR3 is TGCAGTGCTAGACAAACTTACAGGGGTGATCAGCCCCAGCATTTT.

The chain recombines TRBV20-1 with TRBJ2-3; TRBD2 matches at 12 bases. J lost 2 bases, V lost 7 bases, and 16 bases had no gene match. Per germline, CDR1 DFQATT and CDR2 SNEGSKA (reference sequence). The CDR3 sequence is 18 residues long. The CDR3 DNA sequence: TGCAGTGTTACGTCCCTTTACGGACTAGCGGGATTCACAGATACGCAGTATTTT. Translated: CSVTSLYGLAGFTDTQYF.

The sample holds a few counts of this clonotype. A read error may account for a junction end that differs from germline. The chain couples TRBV9 to TRBJ1-3; D ambiguous. CDR1 is SGDLS, CDR2 YYNGEE, per germline. The CDR3 spans 14 residues. The CDR3 DNA sequence: TGTGCCAGCAGCGTATCCCAGAGAGACGCTTTTTTGGCTTTT. Protein: CASSVSQRDAFLAF.

The chain has TRBV20-1 and TRBJ2-7, with 9 bases matching TRBD1. CDR3 length: 15 amino acids. Germline V gene data show CDR1 as DFQATT and CDR2 as SNEGSKA (reference sequence). Unmatched junction bases numbered 16, after V lost 6 bases and J lost 7 bases. CDR3 residues: CSARDRAGTYNEQYF. CDR3 bases: TGCAGTGCAAGGGACAGGGCGGGCACCTACAATGAGCAGTACTTC.

This clonotype is large (0.1 to 1%) in the sample. V usage is TRBV9 and J usage is TRBJ2-2; D gene ambiguous. This CDR3 region has 14 residues. Trimming removed 0 bases at V and 6 bases at J, with 9 bases between. The germline V gene encodes CDR1 SGDLS and CDR2 YYNGEE. The CDR3 nucleotides are TGTGCCAGCAGCGTAGTTAAGTTCCCCGGGGAGCTGTTTTTT. Amino acid sequence: CASSVVKFPGELFF.

This clonotype was counted a few times. This chain uses TRBV27 with TRBJ2-7; tentative D call: TRBD2 (6 bases). Trimming cost V 5 bases and J 7 bases, with 30 bases left between them. The CDR3 is made up of 18 amino acids. The germline V gene has CDR1 MNHEY and CDR2 SMNVEV (reference sequence). The CDR3 DNA is TGTGCCAGCAGTCCTTCTTTGGGAGGACCGTACTCCGCCCGGGAGCAGTACTTC. Translation: CASSPSLGGPYSAREQYF.

The chain employs TRBV6-5 and TRBJ1-4; D gene unclear. V was pared by 0 bases and J by 10 bases, with 9 bases between. The germline V gene has CDR1 MNHEY and CDR2 SVGAGI. This CDR3 has 13 residues. For the CDR3, the DNA is TGTGCCAGCAGTTACTCGGATGACACAAAACTGTTTTTT. Protein: CASSYSDDTKLFF.

This clonotype was counted between two and nine times. The V call is TRBV20-1, the J call TRBJ2-5; 7 positions match TRBD1. The junction had 12 bases not matched to a gene; V was cut back by 4 bases and J by 4 bases. The CDR3 spans 15 residues. Germline loops: CDR1 DFQATT, CDR2 SNEGSKA (reference sequence). The CDR3 sequence: CSANSRDSGRETQYF. Here the CDR3 DNA reads TGCAGTGCTAATTCGAGGGACAGCGGACGAGAGACCCAGTACTTC.

This clonotype appeared a few times. This rearrangement joins TRBV4-2 to TRBJ1-6, with D uncertain. The germline V and J ends were trimmed by 5 bases and 5 bases, with 13 bases remaining between them. CDR3 length equals 15 residues. Germline assignment: CDR1 LGHNA and CDR2 YNFKEQ. Here the CDR3 DNA reads TGTGCCAGCAGCTTAGCGGGGAGTAATAATTCACCCCTCCACTTT. Translating it yields CASSLAGSNNSPLHF.